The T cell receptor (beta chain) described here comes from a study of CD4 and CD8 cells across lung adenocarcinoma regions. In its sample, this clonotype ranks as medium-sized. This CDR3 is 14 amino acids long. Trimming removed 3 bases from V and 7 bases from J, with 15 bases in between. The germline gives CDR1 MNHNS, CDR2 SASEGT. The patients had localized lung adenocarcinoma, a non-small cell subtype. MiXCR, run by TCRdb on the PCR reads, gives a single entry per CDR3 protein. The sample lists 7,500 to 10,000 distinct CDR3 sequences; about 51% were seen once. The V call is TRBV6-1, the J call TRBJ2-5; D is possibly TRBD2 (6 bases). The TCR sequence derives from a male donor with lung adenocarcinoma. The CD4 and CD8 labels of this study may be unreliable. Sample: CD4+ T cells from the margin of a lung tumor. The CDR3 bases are TGTGCCAGCAGTGACTACACGGGGCGGGGGACCCAGTACTTC. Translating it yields CASSDYTGRGTQYF.